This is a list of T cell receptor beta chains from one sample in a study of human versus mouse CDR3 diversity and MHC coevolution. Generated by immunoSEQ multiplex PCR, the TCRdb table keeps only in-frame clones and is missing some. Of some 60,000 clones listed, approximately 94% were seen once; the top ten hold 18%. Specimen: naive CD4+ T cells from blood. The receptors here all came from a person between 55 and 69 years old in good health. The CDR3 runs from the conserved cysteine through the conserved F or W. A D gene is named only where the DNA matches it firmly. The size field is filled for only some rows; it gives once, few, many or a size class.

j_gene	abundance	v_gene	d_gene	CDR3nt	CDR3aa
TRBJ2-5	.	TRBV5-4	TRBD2	TGTGCCAGCAGCCCTGGGACTAGCGGGAGTCAAGAGACCCAGTACTTC	CASSPGTSGSQETQYF
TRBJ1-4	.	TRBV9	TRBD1	TGTGCCAGCAGCGCCCGACCGGGACAGGGGAATGAAAAACTGTTTTTT	CASSARPGQGNEKLFF
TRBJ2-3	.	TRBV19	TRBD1	TGTGCCAGTAGCCCTCCGAAGGGACAGGGGCTGGATACGCAGTATTTT	CASSPPKGQGLDTQYF
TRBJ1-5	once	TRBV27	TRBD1	TGTGCCAGCAGCCCCGGGACAGGGACCCCTAGCAATCAGCCCCAGCATTTT	CASSPGTGTPSNQPQHF
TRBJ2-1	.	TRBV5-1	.	TGCGCCAGCAGCCCCGTGGGCTTTTACAATGAGCAGTTCTTC	CASSPVGFYNEQFF
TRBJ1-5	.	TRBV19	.	TGTGCCAGTAGTGAACAGCAATCTCAGCCCCAGCATTTT	CASSEQQSQPQHF
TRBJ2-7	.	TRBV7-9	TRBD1	TGTGCCAGCAGCCTGAAAACCGGGACAGGGGGTTACGAGCAGTACTTC	CASSLKTGTGGYEQYF
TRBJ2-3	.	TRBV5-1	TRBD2	TGCGCCAGCAGCTTAGGACTAGCGGACGGCACAGATACGCAGTATTTT	CASSLGLADGTDTQYF
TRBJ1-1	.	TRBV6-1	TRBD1	TGTGCCAGCAGACCTACAGGGGGCCTGAACACTGAAGCTTTCTTT	CASRPTGGLNTEAFF
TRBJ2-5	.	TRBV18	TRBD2	TGTGCCAGCTCACCAGGACTAGCGCAAGAGACCCAGTACTTC	CASSPGLAQETQYF
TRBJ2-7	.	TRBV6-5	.	TGTGCCAGCAGAAAGAATAGTCAGATTTCGGGCGAGCAGTACTTC	CASRKNSQISGEQYF
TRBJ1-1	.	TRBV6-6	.	TGTGCCAGCAACGGTGAAGCTTTCTTT	CASNGEAFF
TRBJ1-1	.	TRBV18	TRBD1	TGTGCCAGCTCACCAATGGGGCAGGGGGACACTGAAGCTTTCTTT	CASSPMGQGDTEAFF
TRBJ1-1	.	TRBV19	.	TGTGCCAGTAGTCAGCTGACAGCACCATCCGAAGCTTTCTTT	CASSQLTAPSEAFF
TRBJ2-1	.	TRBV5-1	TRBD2	TGTGCCAGCAGCGCCCAAGGGACTAGCGGAAACAATGAGCAGTTCTTC	CASSAQGTSGNNEQFF
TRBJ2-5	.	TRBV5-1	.	TGCGCCAGCAGCTCCGGGTCCCAAGAGACCCAGTACTTC	CASSSGSQETQYF
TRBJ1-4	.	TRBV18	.	TGTGCCAGCTCACCACCACCGGAGGGCGAAAAACTGTTTTTT	CASSPPPEGEKLFF